Listed below are T cell receptor beta chains from one sample, sequenced in a study of blood T cell repertoires in COVID-19. Produced via immunoSEQ multiplex PCR; TCRdb's table is partial and in-frame only. Here the sample spans 340,000 or so clones, around 87% being singletons. The sample consisted of peripheral blood. Receptors originate from a man in his fifties or sixties with active or convalescent COVID-19. The conserved cysteine and the conserved F or W are not part of the CDR3 here. Each record gives: V gene, CDR3 length, J gene, CDR3 protein.

v_gene: TRBV28
len: 14
j_gene: TRBJ2-3
CDR3aa: ASSSLGAGATDTQY

v_gene: TRBV7-3
len: 12
j_gene: TRBJ1-1
CDR3aa: ASSLNDAGEEAF

v_gene: TRBV18
len: 13
j_gene: TRBJ1-2
CDR3aa: ASSAGTVAGGGYT

v_gene: TRBV19
len: 10
j_gene: TRBJ1-2
CDR3aa: ASHTGSGGYT

v_gene: TRBV28
len: 12
j_gene: TRBJ2-1
CDR3aa: ASSSPTGVDEQF

v_gene: TRBV5-4
len: 11
j_gene: TRBJ2-5
CDR3aa: ASSDSPQETQY

v_gene: TRBV6-2/TRBV6-3
len: 15
j_gene: TRBJ2-1
CDR3aa: ASSPTRLDRGYNEQF

v_gene: TRBV7-8
len: 14
j_gene: TRBJ2-2
CDR3aa: ASSSVDQPGTGELF

v_gene: TRBV29-1
len: 12
j_gene: TRBJ2-3
CDR3aa: SVVRGVGTDTQY

v_gene: TRBV11-1
len: 9
j_gene: TRBJ2-7
CDR3aa: ASSNSDRRY

v_gene: TRBV30
len: 11
j_gene: TRBJ1-2
CDR3aa: AWSPGSPYGYT

v_gene: TRBV7-2
len: 13
j_gene: TRBJ2-3
CDR3aa: ASKESGGARDTQY

v_gene: TRBV9
len: 15
j_gene: TRBJ2-1
CDR3aa: ASSVGAGTASYNEQF

v_gene: TRBV29-1
len: 12
j_gene: TRBJ1-2
CDR3aa: SVATGFTNYGYT

v_gene: TRBV5-8
len: 12
j_gene: TRBJ1-5
CDR3aa: ASSPVGGNQPQH

v_gene: TRBV18
len: 10
j_gene: TRBJ1-1
CDR3aa: ASSPMAGEAF

v_gene: TRBV11-2
len: 13
j_gene: TRBJ2-3
CDR3aa: ASSWAGLAGNTQY

v_gene: TRBV3-1/TRBV3-2
len: 12
j_gene: TRBJ2-7
CDR3aa: ASSQVRDSYEQY

v_gene: TRBV9
len: 13
j_gene: TRBJ1-6
CDR3aa: ASSPRQGENSPLH

v_gene: TRBV5-4
len: 15
j_gene: TRBJ2-1
CDR3aa: ASSQVPSGGVQNEQF

v_gene: TRBV27
len: 12
j_gene: TRBJ2-2
CDR3aa: ASSLSTGAGELF

v_gene: TRBV11-2
len: 13
j_gene: TRBJ1-6
CDR3aa: ASSYAGDTNSPLH

v_gene: TRBV28
len: 14
j_gene: TRBJ1-2
CDR3aa: ASRRTGPLTYMGYT

v_gene: TRBV12-3/TRBV12-4
len: 10
j_gene: TRBJ1-5
CDR3aa: ASSFRDQPQH

v_gene: TRBV5-1
len: 12
j_gene: TRBJ1-4
CDR3aa: ASSLGQGAEKLF

v_gene: TRBV6-5
len: 12
j_gene: TRBJ2-7
CDR3aa: ASSLSRVWYEQY

v_gene: TRBV6-6
len: 14
j_gene: TRBJ2-3
CDR3aa: ASKRGTGIAKDTQY

v_gene: TRBV19
len: 12
j_gene: TRBJ1-3
CDR3aa: ASSIGGVGNTIY

v_gene: TRBV5-6
len: 15
j_gene: TRBJ2-3
CDR3aa: ASSPYSTGKPTDTQY

v_gene: TRBV11-1
len: 14
j_gene: TRBJ2-1
CDR3aa: ASRPSTAGSYNEQF

v_gene: TRBV13
len: 12
j_gene: TRBJ2-7
CDR3aa: ASSPRTGGFKQY

v_gene: TRBV19
len: 12
j_gene: TRBJ1-4
CDR3aa: ASSDSATNEKLF

v_gene: TRBV6-2/TRBV6-3
len: 15
j_gene: TRBJ1-2
CDR3aa: ASSLPGQGYWYYGYT

v_gene: TRBV9
len: 13
j_gene: TRBJ1-1
CDR3aa: ASSVGDRGYTEAF

v_gene: TRBV7-8
len: 13
j_gene: TRBJ2-1
CDR3aa: ASSLMGGSYNEQF

v_gene: TRBV7-9
len: 14
j_gene: TRBJ1-2
CDR3aa: ASSQAGLRANYGYT

v_gene: TRBV2
len: 15
j_gene: TRBJ1-6
CDR3aa: ASSAGLQGARNSPLH

v_gene: TRBV15
len: 15
j_gene: TRBJ1-5
CDR3aa: ATSRMMSGIGNQPQH

v_gene: TRBV5-4
len: 13
j_gene: TRBJ1-5
CDR3aa: ASSPEPGNGQPQH

v_gene: TRBV7-6
len: 15
j_gene: TRBJ2-5
CDR3aa: ASSFGPGKWAQETQY

v_gene: TRBV15
len: 13
j_gene: TRBJ1-6
CDR3aa: ATSRTISGNSPLH

v_gene: TRBV4-3
len: 13
j_gene: TRBJ2-3
CDR3aa: ASSQEVGQGDTQY

v_gene: TRBV5-1
len: 11
j_gene: TRBJ1-1
CDR3aa: ASNRETNTEAF

v_gene: TRBV6-5
len: 13
j_gene: TRBJ1-2
CDR3aa: ASSYLRGGNYGYT

v_gene: TRBV7-9
len: 11
j_gene: TRBJ2-7
CDR3aa: ASSQTGDYEQY

v_gene: TRBV19
len: 13
j_gene: TRBJ1-4
CDR3aa: ASSISAGKGEKLF

v_gene: TRBV19
len: 13
j_gene: TRBJ1-6
CDR3aa: ASSPHRRDNSPLH

v_gene: TRBV10-3
len: 17
j_gene: TRBJ2-1
CDR3aa: AISEQTSGSQKSDNEQF

v_gene: TRBV6-5
len: 13
j_gene: TRBJ1-4
CDR3aa: ASSYSSGSNEKLF

v_gene: TRBV6-1
len: 17
j_gene: TRBJ2-1
CDR3aa: ASSELIVSGRIPYNEQF

v_gene: TRBV5-1
len: 12
j_gene: TRBJ1-4
CDR3aa: ASSLEEVTGKLF

v_gene: TRBV20-1
len: 9
j_gene: TRBJ2-7
CDR3aa: SAKGDHEQY

v_gene: TRBV6-5
len: 12
j_gene: TRBJ2-1
CDR3aa: ASGKRGDYNEQF

v_gene: TRBV5-1
len: 11
j_gene: TRBJ1-1
CDR3aa: ASSDGTGEEAF

v_gene: TRBV10-3
len: 12
j_gene: TRBJ2-3
CDR3aa: AIGTSGRADTQY

v_gene: TRBV1
len: 14
j_gene: TRBJ2-5
CDR3aa: TSSGGLAGDKKTQY

v_gene: TRBV28
len: 14
j_gene: TRBJ2-5
CDR3aa: ASSLSGQGLVETQY